This T cell receptor beta chain emerged from a study of CD4+ T cells in melanoma. Broader study findings: Neoantigen-specific CD4+ T cells in melanoma reportedly had diverse differentiation states.

The repertoire was sequenced with immunoSEQ multiplex PCR; TCRdb's copy has only in-frame clones and lacks some. Of fewer than 11,000 clones listed, around three quarters are singletons. Turning to this clone: What it binds is unknown.

CDR1 DFQATT and CDR2 SNEGSKA come from the germline V gene (reference sequence). CDR3 length: 13 amino acids. V lost 3 bases and J 2 bases, leaving 10 bases between the germline ends. This clonotype was sampled from a human donor with melanoma. Sequencing was done on a sample of cells from a culture (not recorded whether cultured in vitro). The V and J genes are TRBV20-1 and TRBJ1-2, with a weak D call TRBD1 (5 bases). The CDR3 DNA is TGCAGTGCTAGTACAGACAGAAACTATGGCTACACCTTC. The encoded protein is CSASTDRNYGYTF.